This TCR beta chain was identified during a study of Graves' ophthalmopathy and Graves' hyperthyroidism listed by TCRdb under 2018. About the investigation overall: Peripheral blood was collected before any treatment was given, at the time of initial diagnosis. The study used TCR beta repertoire signatures to distinguish Graves' ophthalmopathy from Graves' hyperthyroidism and to predict progression to ophthalmopathy. In total, approximately 130 blood samples were TCR-sequenced: under 45 ophthalmopathy, some 75 hyperthyroidism and about 17 hyperthyroidism-to-ophthalmopathy patients. A discovery set of 90 to 100 patients (more than 40 ophthalmopathy, around 57 stable hyperthyroidism) was enrolled to explore V-J signatures distinguishing ophthalmopathy from hyperthyroidism. The independent validation cohort included roughly 19 hyperthyroidism patients plus 17 patients who later progressed from hyperthyroidism to ophthalmopathy. In six hyperthyroidism patients, T-cell repertoires of thyroid tissue and blood were compared. After sampling, hyperthyroidism patients received methimazole starting at 30 mg daily, and ophthalmopathy patients received high-dose intravenous methylprednisolone. For training and testing, the approximately 97 patients in the discovery cohort were randomly divided in a 7:3 ratio.

This clonotype was recorded at least ten times. The antigen it binds to is not known. No base qualities exist here, and no much larger clone lies one base off it. For repertoire sequencing, the TCR beta CDR3 regions were amplified from RNA transcripts. A first-round RT-PCR used HTBI primers with the Qiagen OneStep RT-PCR kit, followed by a second-round multiplex PCR, size selection and purification. Libraries were sequenced on an Illumina HiSeq2000 using paired-end 100 bp reads. Per the source publication's procedure: SOAPnuke was used to process the reads, removing any read that contained adapters or uncalled bases, had a mean Phred below 15, or lacked an exact match to the constant primer or identifier. COPE v1.2.5 was used to merge the high-quality paired reads. Clonotypes were defined as unique nucleotide sequences and were aligned to IMGT TRB V, D and J references using MiTCR v1.1. The analysis was limited to V-J combinations with a frequency above 0.0001, which together covered 99.2% of repertoires. For each V-J combination, a TCR clonal expansion and chaos score was defined as the ratio of F50 clonal expansion to chaos observed in the TCRdist matrix. Features were reduced by Welch's t-statistics and random forest to over ten V-J combinations, which fed a naive Bayes classifier. The similarity between thyroid and blood repertoires was quantified using the Morisita-Horn index. Clones were called with MiXCR by TCRdb after fastp trimmed the public reads at Q25, and only in-frame beta chains were retained. Every CDR3 protein is listed once, alongside the most common genes and DNA of its rows. The V and J calls and clone size come from TCRdb's table, not from the authors' own analysis. This sample is represented by hundreds of thousands of distinct CDR3 sequences; 14% of them were singletons. Around 9.8% of the sample belongs to the ten largest clones.

Summary of the overall study and its limitations: In validation, the model predicted ophthalmopathy progression with about 64% sensitivity and about 77% specificity; 12 predicted patients were CT-confirmed with GO in a median of approximately 6.5 months. In cross-validation, the 13-signature model distinguished ophthalmopathy from stable hyperthyroidism with 85% to 90% sensitivity and almost 83% specificity, and in the test set the corresponding values were approximately 80% and 68%. No statistical method was used to predetermine the sample size, and group allocation was not hidden from the investigators. Most of the expanded thyroid clonotypes with a frequency above 0.001 were also detected in blood, and it was suggested that the thyroid immune response may be reflected by blood repertoires.

The CDR3 contains 14 residues, cysteine and phenylalanine counted. Only the CDR3 DNA is retained, 42 bases long and in frame from the first base. V is reduced by 2 bases and J by 3 bases, leaving a spacing of 10 bases between them. Patients with ophthalmopathy had moderately to severely active disease, with a Clinical Activity Score of 3 or more, a NOSPECS grade of 4 or more, and a disease duration of less than 3 months. Patients were excluded if they had other autoimmune diseases, uncontrolled infections, pregnancy or lactation. Clinical symptoms, serum thyroxine, TRAb, thyroid ultrasound and orbital computed tomography were used for diagnosis. PBMCs were isolated from 8 to 10 ml of fresh peripheral blood by Ficoll-Paque density gradient centrifugation. Total RNA was extracted using Trizol reagent, and RNA quality was checked on an Agilent 2100 Bioanalyzer.

This clonotype was sampled from a woman under 40 with Graves' ophthalmopathy. Donor details come from another sample of the same person, matched by shared clones. Sequences were obtained from blood. The rearrangement joined TRBV12-3 or TRBV12-4 to TRBJ1-1; the D gene remains uncertain. The bases read TGTGCCAGCAGTTTAAGATGGGGTTACACTGAAGCTTTCTTT. It encodes CASSLRWGYTEAFF.